These 3 T cell receptor beta chains came from one sample sequenced in a study of OX40 agonist ivuxolimab in advanced cancers. Only in-frame clones appear in the TCRdb table, and some are missing; sequencing was by immunoSEQ multiplex PCR. The table records roughly 56,000 clones, 65% to 85% of them present only once. The material sequenced was CD4+ or CD8+ T cells sorted from blood, taken in a trial of the OX40 agonist ivuxolimab. Source of these receptors: an adult with an advanced solid tumor such as melanoma, head and neck, liver or kidney cancer.

The chain couples TRBV9 to TRBJ2-1; 7 bases agree with TRBD2. Germline CDR1 and CDR2: SGDLS and YYNGEE. The CDR3 sequence is 16 residues long. The V gene end was trimmed by 3 bases and the J gene end by 2 bases; junction bases not matched to a gene: 8. The CDR3 DNA follows: TGTGCCAGCAGCGCGACTAGCAGGTTGACCTACAATGAGCAGTTCTTC. This translates into CASSATSRLTYNEQFF.

V and J are TRBV6-1 and TRBJ1-4; no definite D call. The CDR3 runs to 13 residues. From germline, CDR1 is MNHNS and CDR2 SASEGT. With 4 bases removed from V and 1 base from J, the gap between germline ends came to 4 bases. CDR3 amino acids: CASSVETNEKLFF. CDR3 bases: TGTGCCAGCAGTGTGGAAACTAATGAAAAACTGTTTTTT.

This chain connects TRBV10-3 to TRBJ2-1; 11 nucleotides align to TRBD2. The junction had 7 bases not matched to a gene; V was cut back by 5 bases and J by 7 bases. Germline V gene data show CDR1 as ENHRY and CDR2 as SYGVKD. The CDR3 sequence is 15 residues long. CDR3 protein: CAISIKTSGVNEQFF. The CDR3 DNA sequence: TGTGCCATCAGTATAAAGACTAGCGGGGTGAATGAGCAGTTCTTC.